This T cell receptor (beta chain) comes out of a study of T cells in Graves' hyperthyroidism and ophthalmopathy. Regions amplified from RNA transcripts were the TCR beta CDR3 regions. HTBI primers were used for first-round RT-PCR of the TCR CDR3. MiXCR was run by TCRdb on the multiplex PCR reads, yielding one entry per CDR3 protein. The sample consists of roughly 740,000 distinct CDR3 sequences, about 15% of them appearing once. This clonotype was found a few times. Its antigen remains unknown. With a duration under 2 months, the hyperthyroidism was newly diagnosed in patients aged 18 to 65. Uncontrolled infection, other autoimmune disease, pregnancy or lactation led to exclusion. Overall study findings and caveats: Model-based prediction identified ophthalmopathy a median approximately 6 months prior to its onset.

The TCR sequence derives from a man younger than 35 with Graves' hyperthyroidism. Sequenced: blood.

The DNA for the CDR3 is TGTGCCAGCAGCGATAGTAGGAGAGGCGGGAGCTCCTACGAGCAGTACTTC. This encodes CASSDSRRGGSSYEQYF. V usage is TRBV7-9 and J usage is TRBJ2-7, with 7 bases matching TRBD2. This CDR3 spans 17 amino acids. Germline V gives CDR1 SEHNR, CDR2 FQNEAQ (reference sequence). With 5 bases clipped from V and 0 bases from J, the junction kept 13 bases outside the gene matches.